Each of the 10 T cell receptor beta chains below was sequenced from the same sample in a study of T cell repertoires in cytomegalovirus infection. These receptors lack a known antigen. TCRdb reprocessed the reads via MiXCR and lists one record per CDR3 protein. Of roughly 730,000 distinct CDR3 sequences in the sample, around 32% were seen once. The sequences come from cultured PBMCs, collected from culture after CMV antigen stimulation. The receptor set was obtained from a human donor in good health (CMV status not recorded). Some clones in this sample may be carry-over from other donors' samples.

This rearrangement joins TRBV7-9 to TRBJ2-5, with TRBD2 identical over 8 bases. The V and J ends lost 4 bases and 1 base, in that order; junction bases with no gene match: 5. This CDR3 has 15 residues. Germline CDR1 SEHNR, CDR2 FQNEAQ (reference sequence). CDR3 nucleotide sequence: TGTGCCAGCAGCTCCCGACTAGCGACCCAAGAGACCCAGTACTTC. It specifies CASSSRLATQETQYF. The whole variable domain, remainder taken from reference TRBV7-9 and TRBJ2-5, is DTGVSQNPRHKITKRGQNVTFRCDPISEHNRLYWYRQTLGQGPEFLTYFQNEAQLEKSRLLSDRFSAERPKGSFSTLEIQRTEQGDSAMYLCASSSRLATQETQYFGPGTRLLVL.

The rearrangement links TRBV6-1 to TRBJ2-5; D gene uncertain. This CDR3 is 14 amino acids long. Trimming removed 10 bases from V and 4 bases from J, with 19 bases in between. In germline, CDR1 is MNHNS, CDR2 SASEGT. CDR3 residues: CATSLPYHPETQYF. The CDR3 DNA sequence: TGTGCCACGTCATTACCCTACCACCCAGAGACCCAGTACTTC.

The chain links TRBV9 to TRBJ2-7; tentatively, D is TRBD2 (6 bases). Germline assignment: CDR1 SGDLS and CDR2 YYNGEE. This CDR3 has 15 residues. Trimming pared 4 bases from V and 5 bases from J, leaving 19 bases between. CDR3 in DNA: TGTGCCAGCAGCAGGCGGGGTTTCCTTAAGGACGAGCAGTACTTC. It yields the protein CASSRRGFLKDEQYF.

The chain combines TRBV6-1 with TRBJ1-6, with D unresolved. V lost 7 bases and J 0 bases, leaving 13 bases between the germline ends. CDR1 is MNHNS, CDR2 SASEGT, per germline. CDR3 length: 16 amino acids. This chain's CDR3 is CASTRSTSSYNSPLHF. CDR3 in DNA: TGTGCCAGCACTCGATCGACAAGCTCCTATAATTCACCCCTCCACTTT.

The V gene is TRBV7-9, the J gene TRBJ1-6, with 7 positions matching TRBD1. The junction had 9 bases not matched to a gene; V was cut back by 5 bases and J by 8 bases. The CDR3 extends over 15 amino acids. CDR1 and CDR2 from the germline V gene are SEHNR and FQNEAQ (reference sequence). The CDR3, as DNA: TGTGCCAGCAGCCGGCGTGACAGGGTTGATTCACCCCTCCACTTT. Protein sequence: CASSRRDRVDSPLHF.

The gene calls are TRBV7-2 and TRBJ2-1; D may be TRBD1 (5 bases). This CDR3 has 19 amino acids. V was shortened by 2 bases and J by 0 bases, with 20 bases between the two germline ends. Germline CDR1 and CDR2: SGHTA and FQGNSA. The CDR3 DNA reads TGTGCCAGCAGCTTAAGAGGTTCGGGTGGACAAGGCTCCTACAATGAGCAGTTCTTC. It encodes CASSLRGSGGQGSYNEQFF.

This clonotype showed up many times. This chain connects TRBV7-2 to TRBJ1-4; TRBD1 is a possible D gene (5 bases). This CDR3 has 17 amino acids. The germline V gene encodes CDR1 SGHTA and CDR2 FQGNSA. Trimming pared 1 base from V and 5 bases from J, leaving 17 bases between. As DNA, the CDR3 is TGTGCCAGCAGCTTAGTGGCGGGGACCCTGGGGAATGAAAAACTGTTTTTT. Protein: CASSLVAGTLGNEKLFF.

The chain links TRBV7-9 to TRBJ1-5; no clear D. V was trimmed by 1 base and J by 1 base, leaving 8 bases between them. The germline CDR1 and CDR2 sequences are SEHNR and FQNEAQ (reference sequence). The CDR3 has 15 amino acids. CDR3 DNA sequence: TGTGCCAGCAGCTTAGGACGCGAGAGCAATCAGCCCCAGCATTTT. It codes for CASSLGRESNQPQHF. The full variable domain, completed using reference TRBV7-9 and TRBJ1-5, is DTGVSQNPRHKITKRGQNVTFRCDPISEHNRLYWYRQTLGQGPEFLTYFQNEAQLEKSRLLSDRFSAERPKGSFSTLEIQRTEQGDSAMYLCASSLGRESNQPQHFGDGTRLSIL.

This clonotype was detected ten times or more. The CDR3 region has the DNA TGTGCCAGCAGTTTTAGAACAGTGGACACTGAAGCTTTCTTT. It yields the protein CASSFRTVDTEAFF. V is TRBV12-3 or TRBV12-4 and J is TRBJ1-1; D is undetermined. The CDR3 covers 14 residues. V was shortened by 3 bases and J by 3 bases, with 11 bases between the two germline ends.

With respect to this clonotype: This may be a read error, as it is one base from a much larger clone. The gene calls are TRBV7-6 and TRBJ2-7; perhaps TRBD1 as D (5 bases). CDR1 and CDR2 from the germline V gene are SGHVS and FNYEAQ. This CDR3 contains 16 residues. The V end was cut by 5 bases, the J end by 1 base, with 18 bases between. The CDR3 DNA sequence: TGTGCCAGCAGCCAAACCGCAAGGGGCGCATCCTACGAGCAGTACTTC. Encoded protein: CASSQTARGASYEQYF.